The next 16 T cell receptor beta chains were all read from a single sample in a study of T cell responses to AZD1222 COVID-19 vaccine. Here immunoSEQ multiplex PCR was the method, and the copy in TCRdb shows in-frame clones only, minus some. This sample has roughly 120,000 clones, with around 86% found just once. The sequenced sample was peripheral blood, obtained 28 days after the second AZD1222 dose. The origin of the receptors is an adult who received the AZD1222 COVID-19 vaccine.

For the CDR3, the DNA is TGTGCCAGCAGCCTCGGACCGATGGGGTCACCCCTCCACTTT. This encodes CASSLGPMGSPLHF. The chain carries TRBV11-3 and TRBJ1-6, with D uncertain. V lost 5 bases to trimming and J lost 10 bases, with 15 bases between them. Germline lookup yields CDR1 SGHNT and CDR2 YENEEA. The CDR3 is 14 amino acids.

This rearrangement joins TRBV5-6 to TRBJ2-7; TRBD1 matches 8 bases. With 8 bases clipped from V and 5 bases from J, the junction kept 15 bases outside the gene matches. CDR1 and CDR2 (germline): SGHDT, YYEEEE. The CDR3 runs 15 residues. Here the CDR3 reads CASHRQGRFSHEQYF. The CDR3 nucleotides read TGTGCCAGTCATCGACAGGGGCGCTTCAGCCACGAGCAGTACTTC.

The CDR3 DNA sequence: TGTGCCAGTAGTATGGAATGGGGCACCGGGGAGCTGTTTTTT. Its translation is CASSMEWGTGELFF. The rearrangement links TRBV19 to TRBJ2-2; D ambiguous. Germline CDR1 is LNHDA and CDR2 is SQIVND (reference sequence). CDR3 length: 14 amino acids. V was shortened by 3 bases and J by 4 bases, with 9 bases between the two germline ends.

The rearrangement links TRBV9 to TRBJ1-2, with D uncertain. Trimming took 1 base from V and 0 from J, leaving 10 bases between them. CDR1 and CDR2 (germline): SGDLS, YYNGEE. The CDR3 is 15 residues long. CDR3 DNA sequence: TGTGCCAGCAGCGTAACACAGAGTTCTAACTATGGCTACACCTTC. Residues: CASSVTQSSNYGYTF.

The chain is built from TRBV5-3 and TRBJ1-3; D gene unclear. TRBV5-3 is classed as an ORF, of uncertain function. The CDR3 loop spans 15 amino acids. The V end lost 0 bases, the J end lost 0 bases, and 7 bases lay between the germline ends. CDR3 region: CARSLAETSGNTIYF. The DNA for the CDR3 is TGTGCCAGAAGCTTGGCAGAAACCTCTGGAAACACCATATATTTT.

The chain recombines TRBV11-2 with TRBJ1-6; TRBD1 matches 8 bases. The germline CDR1 and CDR2 sequences are SGHAT and FQNNGV. With V trimmed by 1 base and J by 6 bases, 11 bases remained unmatched. This CDR3 contains 18 residues. CDR3 region: CASSLGVAGGGRNSPLHF. CDR3 in DNA: TGTGCCAGCAGCTTAGGCGTGGCAGGGGGCGGGCGTAATTCACCCCTCCACTTT.

The chain carries TRBV4-1 and TRBJ2-7, with D possibly TRBD1 on 5 matching bases. Germline-derived CDR1 and CDR2 are MGHRA and YSYEKL. Trimming took 0 bases from V and 7 from J, leaving 16 bases between them. This CDR3 has 15 amino acids. In nucleotides, the CDR3 is TGCGCCAGCAGCCAAGATCGGAAGGGGCATCTGGAGCAGTACTTC. Its protein product is CASSQDRKGHLEQYF.

This sequence joins TRBV2 and TRBJ2-1, with 8 bases identical to TRBD2. Losses at the gene ends were 0 bases for V and 5 bases for J; bases not matched to a gene: 6. CDR1 is SNHLY and CDR2 is FYNNEI in the germline V gene. This CDR3 has 16 amino acids. This CDR3 reads CASSEAGGGRNNEQFF. The CDR3 DNA sequence: TGTGCCAGCAGTGAAGCTGGCGGGGGGCGAAACAATGAGCAGTTCTTC. The whole variable domain, remainder taken from reference TRBV2 and TRBJ2-1, is EPEVTQTPSHQVTQMGQEVILRCVPISNHLYFYWYRQILGQKVEFLVSFYNNEISEKSEIFDDQFSVERPDGSNFTLKIRSTKLEDSAMYFCASSEAGGGRNNEQFFGPGTRLTVL.

This chain links TRBV6-5 with TRBJ1-2, with a weak D call TRBD1 (6 bases). This CDR3 comprises 14 residues. In germline, CDR1 is MNHEY, CDR2 SVGAGI. V was shortened by 6 bases and J by 7 bases, with 18 bases between the two germline ends. The CDR3 DNA reads as TGTGCCAGCAGCCTGGAGAGGGGGACCGGTGGCTACACCTTC. This codes for CASSLERGTGGYTF.

The chain is built from TRBV11-3 and TRBJ2-2, with D unresolved. Germline values: CDR1 SGHNT, CDR2 YENEEA. The CDR3 is 12 amino acids. V lost 3 bases and J lost 2, with 1 base in between. This chain's CDR3 is CASSFNTGELFF. The CDR3 nucleotides are TGTGCCAGCAGCTTTAACACCGGGGAGCTGTTTTTT.

This chain joins TRBV12-3 or TRBV12-4 and TRBJ2-7; D is possibly TRBD1 or TRBD2 (6 bases each). Between the trimmed V and J ends, which lost 11 bases and 6 bases, there was a span of 20 bases. CDR3 size: 13 residues. CDR3 sequence (DNA): TGTGCCTGCCGCGGGACACCTATTGGCGAGCAGTACTTC. Translating it yields CACRGTPIGEQYF.

The rearrangement links TRBV4-3 to TRBJ2-1; 12 bases agree with TRBD2. Germline V lookup: CDR1 LGHNA, CDR2 YSLEER. After removal of 0 bases from V and 1 base from J, the junction contained 4 bases not matched to a gene. The CDR3 has 18 residues. CDR3 loop: CASSQDGLAGTSYNEQFF. CDR3 in DNA: TGCGCCAGCAGCCAAGACGGACTAGCGGGGACATCCTACAATGAGCAGTTCTTC.

This rearrangement joins TRBV7-9 to TRBJ2-2; D is possibly TRBD1 (6 bases). The CDR3 length is 15 residues. Looked up from germline, CDR1 is SEHNR and CDR2 is FQNEAQ (reference sequence). The V and J ends lost 6 bases and 4 bases respectively, with 15 bases between them. The CDR3 DNA reads TGTGCCAGCAGGCCAATAGGGGGTGTCACCGGGGAGCTGTTTTTT. The encoded protein is CASRPIGGVTGELFF. The full variable domain, rest sourced from reference TRBV7-9 and TRBJ2-2, is DTGVSQNPRHKITKRGQNVTFRCDPISEHNRLYWYRQTLGQGPEFLTYFQNEAQLEKSRLLSDRFSAERPKGSFSTLEIQRTEQGDSAMYLCASRPIGGVTGELFFGEGSRLTVL.

In DNA, the CDR3 is TGTGCCAGCAGCAAAGGTCAAGGGCGGGGGGCCGTCAGAGAGCAGTACTTC. Its protein is CASSKGQGRGAVREQYF. This sequence joins TRBV3-1 (or the pseudogene TRBV3-2) and TRBJ2-7, with 8 bases matching TRBD2. The CDR3 sequence is 17 residues long. Per germline, CDR1 LGHDT and CDR2 YNNKEL (reference sequence). V was clipped by 5 bases and J by 7 bases; unmatched bases: 19.

This chain links TRBV7-8 with TRBJ1-4; TRBD1 matches 8 bases. The CDR3 loop spans 15 amino acids. Germline trimming cut 1 base from V and 5 bases from J; bases unmatched to any gene: 3. Germline V lookup: CDR1 SGHVS, CDR2 FQNEAQ. This CDR3 is CASSLGDRLNEKLFF. The CDR3 DNA is TGTGCCAGCAGCTTAGGGGACAGGCTAAATGAAAAACTGTTTTTT.

CDR3 sequence reads: CSVSNDRGLYTF. DNA for the CDR3: TGCAGCGTATCTAACGACAGGGGGCTATACACCTTC. V is TRBV29-1 and J is TRBJ1-2, with 10 positions matching TRBD1. Germline V lookup: CDR1 SQVTM, CDR2 ANQGSEA. The CDR3 sequence is 12 residues long. Trimming took 6 bases from V and 11 from J; bases not matched to a gene: 9. Together with reference TRBV29-1 and TRBJ1-2, the CDR3 gives the full variable domain: SAVISQKPSRDICQRGTSLTIQCQVDSQVTMMFWYRQQPGQSLTLIATANQGSEATYESGFVIDKFPISRPNLTFSTLTVSNMSPEDSSIYLCSVSNDRGLYTFGSGTRLTVV.